Listed here are 5 T cell receptor beta chains from one sample, sequenced in a study of cytomegalovirus exposure and HLA in healthy donors. PCR primers comprised 60 Vbeta and 13 Jbeta primers. Here immunoSEQ multiplex PCR was the method, and the copy in TCRdb shows in-frame clones only, minus some. The sample records 150,000 to 200,000 clones, about 9% being singletons. The sample consisted of PBMCs. All receptors come from a woman aged 25 to 39 in good health and CMV-seropositive.

J is TRBJ1-4 and V is TRBV27; possible D gene TRBD1, 5 bases. CDR3 length: 15 residues. V was trimmed by 6 bases and J by 3 bases, leaving 14 bases between them. Germline V gene lookup returns CDR1 MNHEY and CDR2 SMNVEV (reference sequence). Written as DNA, the CDR3 is TGTGCCAGCAGCTGGAGGGGTTCAGCTAATGAAAAACTGTTTTTT. This translates into CASSWRGSANEKLFF.

This clone occurred a few times. The chain couples TRBV4-1 to TRBJ2-7; D perhaps matches TRBD1 (6 bases). V lost 6 bases and J lost 4, with 13 bases in between. The CDR3 consists of 13 residues. Germline loops: CDR1 MGHRA, CDR2 YSYEKL. CDR3 loop: CASSRQVLYEQYF. In DNA, the CDR3 is TGCGCCAGCAGTAGACAGGTTTTGTACGAGCAGTACTTC.

The gene calls are TRBV7-2 and TRBJ2-7; TRBD1 matches 11 bases. The V gene end was trimmed by 1 base and the J gene end by 7 bases; junction bases not matched to a gene: 6. The germline V gene encodes CDR1 SGHTA and CDR2 FQGNSA. CDR3 size: 15 residues. The CDR3 sequence is CASSLGGTGGREQYF. In nucleotides, the CDR3 is TGTGCCAGCAGCTTAGGGGGGACAGGGGGGCGTGAGCAGTACTTC.

This clone was counted a few times. The chain carries TRBV30 and TRBJ2-1; 10 nucleotides align to TRBD2. This CDR3 is 16 amino acids long. The V segment lost 4 bases and the J segment 7 bases; nucleotides outside the gene matches: 13. Germline V CDR1 and CDR2: GTSNPN, SVGIG (reference sequence). CDR3 loop: CAWKRGWLAGDNEQFF. In DNA, the CDR3 is TGTGCCTGGAAGAGAGGTTGGCTAGCGGGAGATAATGAGCAGTTCTTC.

The CDR3 sequence: CASSAGGPNEQFF. In DNA, the CDR3 is TGTGCCAGCAGTGCGGGAGGGCCGAATGAGCAGTTCTTC. The chain links TRBV6-4 to TRBJ2-1; TRBD2 agrees at 8 bases. This CDR3 comprises 13 residues. Germline V gene lookup returns CDR1 MRHNA and CDR2 SNTAGT. Trimming cost V 4 bases and J 7 bases; bases outside gene matches: 3.